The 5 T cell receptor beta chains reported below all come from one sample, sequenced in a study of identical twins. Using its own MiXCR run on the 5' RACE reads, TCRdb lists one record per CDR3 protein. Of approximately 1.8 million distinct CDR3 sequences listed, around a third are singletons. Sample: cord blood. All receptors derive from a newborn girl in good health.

CDR3 residues: CASSPLPRPNYGYTF. Here the CDR3 DNA reads TGTGCCAGCTCACCACTCCCTAGGCCTAACTATGGCTACACCTTC. J is TRBJ1-2 and V is TRBV18; D is ambiguous. V was trimmed by 1 base and J by 0 bases, leaving 9 bases between them. Looked up from germline, CDR1 is KGHSH and CDR2 is LQKENI. The CDR3 spans 15 residues.

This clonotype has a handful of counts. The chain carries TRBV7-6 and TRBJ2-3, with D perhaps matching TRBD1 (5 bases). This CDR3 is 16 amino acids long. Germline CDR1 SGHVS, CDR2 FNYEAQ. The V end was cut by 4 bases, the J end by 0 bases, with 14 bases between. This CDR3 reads CASSSIRAPSTDTQYF. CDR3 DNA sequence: TGTGCCAGCAGCTCCATCAGGGCTCCTAGCACAGATACGCAGTATTTT. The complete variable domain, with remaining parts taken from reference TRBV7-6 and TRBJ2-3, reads GAGVSQSPRYKVTKRGQDVALRCDPISGHVSLYWYRQALGQGPEFLTYFNYEAQQDKSGLPNDRFSAERPEGSISTLTIQRTEQRDSAMYRCASSSIRAPSTDTQYFGPGTRLTVL.

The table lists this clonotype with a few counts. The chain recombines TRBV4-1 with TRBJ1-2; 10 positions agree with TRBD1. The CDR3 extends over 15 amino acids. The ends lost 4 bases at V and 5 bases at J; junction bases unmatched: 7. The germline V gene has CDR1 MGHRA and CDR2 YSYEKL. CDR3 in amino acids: CASSPGQGGLYGYTF. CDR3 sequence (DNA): TGCGCCAGCAGCCCCGGACAGGGGGGGCTTTATGGCTACACCTTC.

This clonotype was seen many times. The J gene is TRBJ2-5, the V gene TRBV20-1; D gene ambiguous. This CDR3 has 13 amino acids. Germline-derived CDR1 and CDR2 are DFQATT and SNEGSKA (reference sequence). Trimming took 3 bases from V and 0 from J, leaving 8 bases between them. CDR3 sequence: CSASGLYQETQYF. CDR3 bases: TGCAGTGCTAGCGGGTTGTACCAAGAGACCCAGTACTTC.

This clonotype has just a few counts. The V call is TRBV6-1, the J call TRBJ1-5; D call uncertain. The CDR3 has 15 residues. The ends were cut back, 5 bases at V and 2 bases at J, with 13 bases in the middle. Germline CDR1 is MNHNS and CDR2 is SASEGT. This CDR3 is CASSFSGQGNQPQHF. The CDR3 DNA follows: TGTGCCAGCAGTTTCTCCGGCCAGGGCAATCAGCCCCAGCATTTT.